These 11 T cell receptor beta chains share one sample of origin, sequenced in a study of CD8+CD57+ T cells in acquired aplastic anemia. TCR beta VDJ and CDR3 were profiled, and genomic DNA was the template. TCRdb called the reads again in MiXCR, with one record for every CDR3 protein. The data hold a few hundred thousand distinct CDR3 sequences, with approximately 35% observed a single time. Sequenced sample: sorted CD4+, CD8+, or CD8+CD57+ T cells (not recorded which) from PBMCs. The source is a human donor in good health, serving as a control.

Comment on this clonotype: Since a much larger clone is just one base distant, this may be a read error. The chain links TRBV5-5 to TRBJ1-3; D is unclear. Germline V gene data show CDR1 as SGHKS and CDR2 as YYEKEE (reference sequence). The CDR3 has 15 residues. The CDR3 spells CASSFPAGSGNTTYF. The CDR3 DNA follows: TGTGCCAGCAGCTTCCCAGCGGGGTCTGGAAACACCACATATTTT.

The genes are TRBV7-6 and TRBJ2-2, with D unresolved. In germline, CDR1 is SGHVS, CDR2 FNYEAQ. The V end lost 6 bases, the J end lost 4 bases, and 15 bases lay between the germline ends. The CDR3 spans 15 residues. The chain's CDR3 is CASSSGSVSTGELFF. The CDR3 DNA reads as TGTGCCAGCAGTTCCGGCTCAGTATCCACCGGGGAGCTGTTTTTT.

This clonotype was counted many times. The rearrangement links TRBV15 to TRBJ2-3, with 8 bases identical to TRBD2. Germline loops: CDR1 LNHNV, CDR2 YYDKDF (reference sequence). This CDR3 has 19 residues. The trim removed 3 bases at V and 2 bases at J, leaving 16 bases unmatched. The CDR3 sequence is CATSSHTMGGGRNTDTQYF. The DNA of the CDR3 is TGTGCCACCAGCAGCCACACTATGGGGGGCGGGAGGAACACAGATACGCAGTATTTT.

The chain uses TRBV2 and TRBJ2-1; TRBD2 aligns across 9 bases. The V gene's germline CDR1 is SNHLY and CDR2 FYNNEI. This CDR3 is 23 amino acids long. V gave up 1 base and J gave up 4 bases; unmatched junction bases: 26. The CDR3 sequence is CASSEGWGLAPQETVTKYNEQFF. The CDR3 DNA is TGTGCCAGCAGTGAAGGGTGGGGACTAGCTCCCCAGGAGACCGTGACAAAATACAATGAGCAGTTCTTC. Filled out from reference TRBV2 and TRBJ2-1, the complete variable domain reads EPEVTQTPSHQVTQMGQEVILRCVPISNHLYFYWYRQILGQKVEFLVSFYNNEISEKSEIFDDQFSVERPDGSNFTLKIRSTKLEDSAMYFCASSEGWGLAPQETVTKYNEQFFGPGTRLTVL.

This clonotype was picked up many times. The chain recombines TRBV20-1 with TRBJ2-5; 12 positions agree with TRBD2. There are 13 residues in the CDR3. The trim removed 6 bases at V and 7 bases at J, leaving 6 bases unmatched. Per germline, CDR1 DFQATT and CDR2 SNEGSKA (reference sequence). CDR3 DNA: TGCAGTGCCACGACTAGCGGGGGCGGGACCCAGTACTTC. This gives the protein CSATTSGGGTQYF.

This chain links TRBV10-3 with TRBJ2-1; TRBD2 is a possible D gene (5 bases). V lost 6 bases and J lost 5, with 17 bases in between. The germline V gene encodes CDR1 ENHRY and CDR2 SYGVKD. CDR3 size: 15 residues. CDR3 DNA sequence: TGTGCCATCAGGGACTCCGGCCGACCGCACAATGAGCAGTTCTTC. It specifies CAIRDSGRPHNEQFF.

At least ten counts were recorded for this clonotype. The V and J genes are TRBV20-1 and TRBJ1-6; D might be TRBD1 (5 bases). Trimming cost V 6 bases and J 9 bases, with 21 bases left between them. CDR1 DFQATT and CDR2 SNEGSKA come from the germline V gene (reference sequence). The CDR3 runs 15 residues. The CDR3 loop is CSAARPGPVFSPLHF. The CDR3 region has the DNA TGCAGTGCCGCGCGGCCGGGACCGGTATTTTCACCCCTCCACTTT.

This clonotype was seen ten or more times. The rearrangement joins TRBV20-1 to TRBJ1-1; D call uncertain. Trimming left V 3 bases short and J 1 base short, with 12 bases between. Germline-derived CDR1 and CDR2 are DFQATT and SNEGSKA (reference sequence). The CDR3 contains 14 residues. The CDR3 DNA sequence: TGCAGTGCTAGTTCATCGGTTACGAACACTGAAGCTTTCTTT. It translates to CSASSSVTNTEAFF.

This chain uses TRBV15 with TRBJ2-1; TRBD1 matches at 7 bases. The CDR3 covers 14 residues. Trimming cost V 4 bases and J 9 bases; bases outside gene matches: 9. Germline V gene lookup returns CDR1 LNHNV and CDR2 YYDKDF (reference sequence). The CDR3 DNA reads TGTGCCACCAGCAACAGACAGGGAGAGAGTGAGCAGTTCTTC. It yields the protein CATSNRQGESEQFF.

This clonotype has a handful of counts. The CDR3 sequence is CASTPRTGDTEAFF. The CDR3 bases are TGTGCCAGCACCCCCCGGACAGGGGACACTGAAGCTTTCTTT. This chain joins TRBV7-2 and TRBJ1-1; 9 positions match TRBD1. With V trimmed by 7 bases and J by 3 bases, 6 bases remained unmatched. The CDR3 contains 14 residues. The germline CDR1 and CDR2 sequences are SGHTA and FQGNSA.

This clonotype occurred many times. The V gene is TRBV7-2, the J gene TRBJ2-7, with unresolved D. This CDR3 comprises 13 residues. The ends were cut back, 3 bases at V and 0 bases at J, with 6 bases in the middle. Germline CDR1 reads SGHTA; CDR2 reads FQGNSA. The CDR3 DNA is TGTGCCAGCAGCTTTCCCAACTCCTACGAGCAGTACTTC. Its protein is CASSFPNSYEQYF. The full variable domain, in which reference TRBV7-2 and TRBJ2-7 provide the parts outside the CDR3, is GAGVSQSPSNKVTEKGKDVELRCDPISGHTALYWYRQSLGQGLEFLIYFQGNSAPDKSGLPSDRFSAERTGGSVSTLTIQRTQQEDSAVYLCASSFPNSYEQYFGPGTRLTVT.